This T cell receptor beta chain was recorded in a study of blood T cell repertoires in COVID-19. Study-level background: T cells, B-cell-depleted T cells, or PBMCs provided the cDNA or gDNA that served as material.

A word on this clone: Its ends do not fully match the called genes, so a read error is possible.

Which cohort a participant joined came from the clinical history participants gave. Recovered Cohort 3 donors showed two negative PCRs, clearance, or symptom resolution. Germline CDR1 and CDR2: MNHEY and SVGAGI. The length of the CDR3 is 15 residues. Clones were sequenced by immunoSEQ multiplex PCR, and TCRdb holds only the in-frame ones, with some missing. Among 150,000 to 200,000 clones listed, roughly 80% were seen once. The rearrangement joins TRBV6-5 to TRBJ1-4; 7 bases agree with TRBD1. Sequencing used PBMCs or T cells enriched from blood (not recorded which). The sequence was collected from a woman aged 55 to 70 who had recovered from COVID-19. This chain's CDR3 is CASRPYTGEDEKLFF. Written as DNA, the CDR3 is TGTGCCAGCAGACCTTACACAGGGGAGGATGAGAAACTGTTTTTT.